The table lists the clone carrying this T cell receptor beta chain with many counts. The target antigen is unknown. Noted time point: technical triplicate 1. Where libraries were unsorted, they were derived from 2 million PBMCs stored at -80 degrees C. V lost 2 bases and J 8 bases, leaving 13 bases between the germline ends. The length of the CDR3 is 14 residues. The germline gives CDR1 MGHRA, CDR2 YSYEKL. The cDNA was produced through 5'RACE with 10-nucleotide random UMIs. From 15-18 subjects, over 170 million TCR-beta sequences were obtained in each sequencing run. Using its own MiXCR run on the 5' RACE reads, TCRdb lists one record per CDR3 protein. The data hold about 38,000 distinct CDR3 sequences, with approximately 10% observed a single time. The data belong to a study of neurological immune-mediated disorders. General observations from the study: No CDR3 amino acid sequences recurred among expanded clones across subjects, suggesting private repertoires in all groups.

This rearrangement joins TRBV4-1 to TRBJ2-1; D ambiguous. The receptor comes from a man aged 60 to 75 with HTLV-1-associated myelopathy (HAM/TSP). The specimen sequenced was PBMCs. CDR3 protein: CASSQFGQADEQFF. CDR3 DNA sequence: TGCGCCAGCAGCCAATTCGGTCAGGCTGATGAGCAGTTCTTC.